Each of the 32 T cell receptor beta chains below was sequenced from the same sample in a study of T cell responses to AZD1222 COVID-19 vaccine. Produced via immunoSEQ multiplex PCR; TCRdb's table is partial and in-frame only. The sample carries about 150,000 clones, roughly 88% recorded once. Sequencing was performed on peripheral blood, taken on day 0 of MenACWY control vaccination. These receptors all stem from an adult in good health.

In the case of this clone: Other DNA sequences in the sample encode the same CDR3. The chain links TRBV19 to TRBJ1-3; D not resolved. Germline V CDR1 and CDR2: LNHDA, SQIVND (reference sequence). This CDR3 spans 13 amino acids. Trimming cost V 7 bases and J 2 bases, with 9 bases left between them. The chain's CDR3 is CASTRGPGNTIYF. In nucleotides, the CDR3 is TGTGCCAGTACCCGGGGTCCTGGAAACACCATATATTTT. The full variable domain, its missing parts supplied by reference TRBV19 and TRBJ1-3, is DGGITQSPKYLFRKEGQNVTLSCEQNLNHDAMYWYRQDPGQGLRLIYYSQIVNDFQKGDIAEGYSVSREKKESFPLTVTSAQKNPTAFYLCASTRGPGNTIYFGEGSWLTVV.

The rearrangement joins TRBV18 to TRBJ2-7; 7 positions match TRBD1. V was clipped by 2 bases and J by 2 bases; unmatched bases: 6. Germline assignment: CDR1 KGHSH and CDR2 LQKENI. The CDR3 covers 15 residues. The CDR3 here is CASSPLQGTAYEQYF. Written as DNA, the CDR3 is TGTGCCAGCTCACCATTACAGGGGACGGCCTACGAGCAGTACTTC. The complete variable domain, with remaining parts taken from reference TRBV18 and TRBJ2-7, reads NAGVMQNPRHLVRRRGQEARLRCSPMKGHSHVYWYRQLPEEGLKFMVYLQKENIIDESGMPKERFSAEFPKEGPSILRIQQVVRGDSAAYFCASSPLQGTAYEQYFGPGTRLTVT.

This rearrangement joins TRBV7-8 to TRBJ2-1; TRBD2 matches at 8 bases. The CDR3 extends over 15 amino acids. V dropped 2 bases and J dropped 9; count of bases not matched to a gene: 9. The germline gives CDR1 SGHVS, CDR2 FQNEAQ. CDR3 sequence: CASSLSPGGWAEQFF. The DNA for the CDR3 is TGTGCCAGCAGCTTATCCCCGGGGGGGTGGGCTGAGCAGTTCTTC.

The rearrangement uses TRBV6-6 and TRBJ1-5, with D perhaps matching TRBD1 (5 bases). The CDR3 sequence is 14 residues long. V was pared by 4 bases and J by 5 bases, with 12 bases between. In germline, CDR1 is MNHNY, CDR2 SVGAGI (reference sequence). The CDR3 loop is CASSSIGGYQPQHF. The DNA of the CDR3 is TGTGCCAGCAGTTCTATCGGGGGGTATCAGCCCCAGCATTTT.

V gene TRBV7-6 combines with J gene TRBJ2-1, with 8 bases fitting TRBD2. Trimming removed 1 base from V and 8 bases from J; junction bases left unmatched: 7. Per germline, CDR1 SGHVS and CDR2 FNYEAQ. CDR3 length: 15 residues. The CDR3 DNA sequence: TGTGCCAGCAGCTTAGACGGGGGGGCCGGTGATGAGCAGTTCTTC. This gives the protein CASSLDGGAGDEQFF. The variable domain in full, completed from reference TRBV7-6 and TRBJ2-1, reads GAGVSQSPRYKVTKRGQDVALRCDPISGHVSLYWYRQALGQGPEFLTYFNYEAQQDKSGLPNDRFSAERPEGSISTLTIQRTEQRDSAMYRCASSLDGGAGDEQFFGPGTRLTVL.

The rearrangement uses TRBV29-1 and TRBJ1-1; D is possibly TRBD1 (5 bases). Germline lookup yields CDR1 SQVTM and CDR2 ANQGSEA. This CDR3 is 11 amino acids long. V gave up 7 bases and J gave up 8 bases, with 14 bases separating them. CDR3 nucleotides: TGCAGCGCCCTGACAGTTGGGGAAGCTTTCTTT. Translation gives CSALTVGEAFF.

The chain uses TRBV10-2 and TRBJ2-3, with 7 positions matching TRBD2. Germline V gene sequence: CDR1 WSHSY, CDR2 SAAADI. Germline trimming cut 6 bases from V and 6 bases from J; bases unmatched to any gene: 18. This CDR3 comprises 17 residues. The CDR3 DNA reads as TGCGCCAGCAGCGATACGGGAGGCGGGGACCCAGTGGATACGCAGTATTTT. This sequence encodes CASSDTGGGDPVDTQYF.

This clone was seen repeatedly, ten times or more. This chain joins TRBV12-5 and TRBJ2-2, with TRBD2 as a possible D gene (5 bases). V gave up 1 base and J gave up 6 bases, with 9 bases separating them. The CDR3 length is 14 residues. The germline gives CDR1 LGHNT, CDR2 FRNRAP. CDR3 loop: CASGLATGSGELFF. The CDR3 region has the DNA TGTGCTAGTGGTTTGGCAACGGGGTCCGGGGAGCTGTTTTTT. The variable domain in full, with the rest retrieved from reference TRBV12-5 and TRBJ2-2, is DARVTQTPRHKVTEMGQEVTMRCQPILGHNTVFWYRQTMMQGLELLAYFRNRAPLDDSGMPKDRFSAEMPDATLATLKIQPSEPRDSAVYFCASGLATGSGELFFGEGSRLTVL.

The V and J genes are TRBV7-3 and TRBJ2-1, with 14 bases matching TRBD2. Germline CDR1 is SGHTA and CDR2 is FQGTGA. The CDR3 consists of 19 residues. The V gene end was trimmed by 4 bases and the J gene end by 0 bases; junction bases not matched to a gene: 8. The CDR3 spells CASSSPGLAGDRSYNEQFF. CDR3 nucleotide sequence: TGTGCCAGCAGCTCTCCGGGACTAGCGGGGGACCGCTCCTACAATGAGCAGTTCTTC.

Worth noting for this clone: Other nucleotide sequences from this sample produce the same CDR3. The V gene is TRBV30, the J gene TRBJ1-6; 10 bases agree with TRBD1. V trimming: 5 bases; J trimming: 5 bases; junction bases outside the gene matches: 0. The CDR3 runs to 13 residues. Looked up from germline, CDR1 is GTSNPN and CDR2 is SVGIG (reference sequence). Written as DNA, the CDR3 is TGTGCCTGGGGGACAGGGGATAATTCACCCCTCCACTTT. Its protein is CAWGTGDNSPLHF.

V and J are TRBV6-2 or TRBV6-3 and TRBJ2-3, with TRBD1 identical over 11 bases. V dropped 4 bases and J dropped 9; count of bases not matched to a gene: 6. The CDR3 length is 14 residues. Germline CDR1 MNHEY, CDR2 SVGEGT. This chain's CDR3 is CASSFDRDRGTQYF. The DNA for the CDR3 is TGTGCCAGCAGTTTCGACCGGGACAGGGGGACGCAGTATTTT.

The chain couples TRBV3-1 (or the pseudogene TRBV3-2) to TRBJ2-7; D remains unclear. CDR3 length equals 14 residues. From germline, CDR1 is LGHDT and CDR2 YNNKEL (reference sequence). The V gene lost 4 bases and the J gene lost 3 bases, with 13 bases spanning the gap. The CDR3 reads CASSLGPQIYEQYF. DNA of the CDR3: TGTGCCAGCAGCCTCGGGCCGCAAATCTACGAGCAGTACTTC.

This chain uses TRBV5-1 with TRBJ1-1; maybe TRBD1 (6 bases). CDR1 is SGHRS, CDR2 YFSETQ, per germline. This CDR3 spans 15 amino acids. Trimming stripped 5 bases from V and 3 bases from J, with 17 bases between. The CDR3 sequence is CASRFRTGQDTEAFF. The CDR3 DNA is TGCGCCAGCAGGTTCCGAACAGGGCAGGACACTGAAGCTTTCTTT.

The chain uses TRBV18 and TRBJ2-1; TRBD2 is a possible D gene (6 bases). V lost 4 bases, J lost 0 bases, and 10 bases lay in between. This CDR3 is 15 amino acids long. Germline V gene lookup returns CDR1 KGHSH and CDR2 LQKENI. The CDR3 here is CASSQIAASYNEQFF. CDR3 sequence (DNA): TGTGCCAGCTCACAGATAGCGGCCTCCTACAATGAGCAGTTCTTC.

V gene TRBV19 combines with J gene TRBJ1-1; the D gene is possibly TRBD1 (5 bases). Trimming pared 3 bases from V and 0 bases from J, leaving 8 bases between. Germline CDR1 is LNHDA and CDR2 is SQIVND (reference sequence). The CDR3 sequence is 14 residues long. CDR3 loop: CASSIGGVNTEAFF. The CDR3, as DNA: TGTGCCAGTAGTATCGGGGGAGTGAACACTGAAGCTTTCTTT.

The chain joins TRBV12-1 to TRBJ2-1. TRBV12-1 is listed as a pseudogene. The length of the CDR3 is 16 residues. The CDR3 DNA follows: TGTGCCAGCAGCTTTGCGCAATCAGCCTTCTACAATGAGCAGTTCTTC. Its translation is CASSFAQSAFYNEQFF.

This clone was detected only once. This chain connects TRBV7-8 to TRBJ1-1; D is uncertain. Germline assignment: CDR1 SGHVS and CDR2 FQNEAQ. The CDR3 contains 18 residues. The V end lost 5 bases, the J end lost 1 base, and 23 bases lay between the germline ends. As DNA, the CDR3 is TGTGCCAGCAGCCCCCCCCCGTGGCTGTCAATTTGGAACACTGAAGCTTTCTTT. It translates to CASSPPPWLSIWNTEAFF.

This chain joins TRBV6-5 and TRBJ1-5; weak D call: TRBD1 (5 bases). Germline V gives CDR1 MNHEY, CDR2 SVGAGI. Trimming pared 7 bases from V and 6 bases from J, leaving 16 bases between. The CDR3 runs to 14 residues. The CDR3 reads CASMGWGEGQPQHF. The CDR3 bases are TGTGCCAGCATGGGTTGGGGGGAAGGTCAGCCCCAGCATTTT.

V and J are TRBV28 and TRBJ1-1; the match to TRBD1 covers 8 bases. V gave up 7 bases and J gave up 1 base; unmatched junction bases: 14. The length of the CDR3 is 17 residues. Germline V gene lookup returns CDR1 MDHEN and CDR2 SYDVKM. CDR3 residues: CASILRGDRGSNTEAFF. DNA for the CDR3: TGTGCCAGCATCTTAAGGGGTGACAGGGGATCGAACACTGAAGCTTTCTTT.

The gene calls are TRBV18 and TRBJ2-7; 7 bases match TRBD2. The CDR3 runs to 14 residues. The germline V gene encodes CDR1 KGHSH and CDR2 LQKENI. V trimming: 3 bases; J trimming: 7 bases; junction bases outside the gene matches: 9. CDR3 in DNA: TGTGCCAGCTCACCGGGAGGAGGGGAGGGGGAGCAGTACTTC. Amino acids: CASSPGGGEGEQYF.

V and J are TRBV19 and TRBJ1-5; D may be TRBD1 (5 bases). Germline lookup yields CDR1 LNHDA and CDR2 SQIVND (reference sequence). The CDR3 consists of 14 residues. V lost 3 bases to trimming and J lost 7 bases, with 13 bases between them. CDR3 residues: CASSIGAPGQPQHF. The CDR3, as DNA: TGTGCCAGTAGTATTGGGGCGCCGGGGCAGCCCCAGCATTTT.

This chain links TRBV6-1 with TRBJ2-2, with D unclear. Trimming removed 1 base from V and 1 base from J, with 7 bases in between. This CDR3 comprises 15 residues. The V gene's germline CDR1 is MNHNS and CDR2 SASEGT. CDR3 nucleotides: TGTGCCAGCAGTGAAGGGGTAGGGAACACCGGGGAGCTGTTTTTT. Protein product: CASSEGVGNTGELFF.

The chain links TRBV10-1 to TRBJ1-5; D ambiguous. Germline values: CDR1 WNHNN, CDR2 SYGVQD (reference sequence). The CDR3 covers 15 residues. The V gene lost 2 bases and the J gene lost 6 bases, with 14 bases spanning the gap. The CDR3 spells CASSEVVRAGQPQHF. CDR3 DNA sequence: TGCGCCAGCAGTGAGGTCGTTAGGGCAGGTCAGCCCCAGCATTTT.

The chain is built from TRBV5-4 and TRBJ1-6, with D perhaps matching TRBD1 (5 bases). This CDR3 region has 14 residues. Germline V gene sequence: CDR1 SGHNT, CDR2 YYREEE (reference sequence). V was clipped by 4 bases and J by 7 bases, with 12 bases between them. As DNA, the CDR3 is TGTGCCAGCAGCGCCGGGGCAGTGAATTCACCCCTCCACTTT. Translated, it gives CASSAGAVNSPLHF.

The rearrangement uses TRBV7-8 and TRBJ1-1, with a possible D match to TRBD1 (5 bases). The V and J ends lost 1 base and 1 base respectively, with 10 bases between them. The CDR3 contains 15 residues. Germline assignment: CDR1 SGHVS and CDR2 FQNEAQ. The CDR3: CASSLDDRKNTEAFF. CDR3 nucleotides: TGTGCCAGCAGCTTAGATGACAGAAAGAACACTGAAGCTTTCTTT.

The CDR3 is CAIWAGPTGELFF. The CDR3 DNA sequence: TGTGCCATCTGGGCGGGGCCCACCGGGGAGCTGTTTTTT. The chain uses TRBV10-3 and TRBJ2-2, with a tentative D call TRBD2 (6 bases). V lost 8 bases to trimming and J lost 4 bases, with 11 bases between them. The CDR3 runs 13 residues. CDR1 and CDR2 from the germline V gene are ENHRY and SYGVKD.

V is TRBV12-3 or TRBV12-4 and J is TRBJ1-4; D is uncertain. V shed 6 bases and J shed 7 bases, with 9 bases lying between them. The CDR3 has 12 amino acids. The CDR3, as DNA: TGTGCCAGCAGGAACGACGGTGAAAAACTGTTTTTT. Its protein is CASRNDGEKLFF.

The chain is built from TRBV11-2 and TRBJ2-2, with 7 bases fitting TRBD1. The CDR3 extends over 15 amino acids. Unmatched junction bases numbered 1, after V lost 3 bases and J lost 0 bases. Germline V gene data show CDR1 as SGHAT and CDR2 as FQNNGV. The CDR3 spells CASSLTGTNTGELFF. The CDR3 coding sequence is TGTGCCAGCAGCTTGACAGGGACGAACACCGGGGAGCTGTTTTTT.

This clone was counted a single time. The chain couples TRBV7-3 to TRBJ1-1; TRBD1 agrees at 12 bases. The CDR3 runs to 18 residues. V shed 1 base and J 1 base; nucleotides not matched to a gene: 7. Germline V CDR1 and CDR2: SGHTA, FQGTGA. In DNA form, the CDR3 reads TGTGCCAGCAGCTTAAGGGCCCCGGGACAGGGGGCGAACACTGAAGCTTTCTTT. As protein: CASSLRAPGQGANTEAFF.

The rearrangement links TRBV7-2 to TRBJ2-5; D may be TRBD2 (5 bases). The CDR3 covers 13 residues. Germline loops: CDR1 SGHTA, CDR2 FQGNSA. V shed 2 bases and J shed 3 bases, with 7 bases lying between them. Written as DNA, the CDR3 is TGTGCCAGCAGCTTAAGCGGAAAAGAGACCCAGTACTTC. Its translation: CASSLSGKETQYF.

The rearrangement uses TRBV4-2 and TRBJ1-4, with 9 bases fitting TRBD1. Germline V gene lookup returns CDR1 LGHNA and CDR2 YNFKEQ. The CDR3 has 14 amino acids. With 4 bases clipped from V and 8 bases from J, the junction kept 5 bases outside the gene matches. The CDR3 spells CASSPRTGEEKLFF. The CDR3 DNA sequence: TGTGCCAGCAGCCCTCGGACAGGGGAGGAAAAACTGTTTTTT.

The chain is built from TRBV18 and TRBJ2-3, with TRBD2 matching over 7 bases. With 1 base clipped from V and 6 bases from J, the junction kept 4 bases outside the gene matches. CDR1 is KGHSH, CDR2 LQKENI, per germline. The CDR3 runs 14 residues. The CDR3 sequence: CASSPREGGDTQYF. CDR3 coding DNA: TGTGCCAGCTCACCACGGGAGGGAGGGGATACGCAGTATTTT.